These 2 T cell receptor beta chains came from one sample sequenced in a study of control samples from healthy donors and cancer patients. Profiled with immunoSEQ multiplex PCR; TCRdb holds only in-frame clones, not every one. The profile shows about 70,000 clones, more than 80% of them singletons. Sequenced sample: PBMCs. Receptors originate from a woman aged 50 to 60 with lung cancer.

The chain links TRBV19 to TRBJ2-5, with 9 nucleotides matching TRBD1. The germline gives CDR1 LNHDA, CDR2 SQIVND (reference sequence). There are 15 residues in the CDR3. The trim removed 7 bases at V and 4 bases at J, leaving 10 bases unmatched. The CDR3: CASTGQGIGGETQYF. In nucleotides, the CDR3 is TGTGCCAGTACGGGACAGGGTATAGGGGGAGAGACCCAGTACTTC.

This chain uses TRBV6-6 with TRBJ2-5; D might be TRBD1 (5 bases). Trimming stripped 8 bases from V and 2 bases from J, with 18 bases between. CDR1 and CDR2 from the germline V gene are MNHNY and SVGAGI (reference sequence). The CDR3 spans 15 residues. The CDR3 DNA follows: TGTGCCAGCGGGGATACGCAGGGCCTTCAAGAGACCCAGTACTTC. It encodes CASGDTQGLQETQYF.